This T cell receptor (beta chain) originates from a study of T cells after yellow fever vaccination. The germline V gene encodes CDR1 SGHRS and CDR2 YFSETQ. The ends lost 6 bases at V and 2 bases at J; junction bases unmatched: 10. The CDR3 has 17 amino acids. A universal primer site and UMIs were added as TCR cDNA was made by 5'RACE template switching. TCRdb processed the 5' RACE reads anew with MiXCR; each CDR3 protein has one entry. Seen here are 300,000 or so distinct CDR3 sequences, 6.8% observed once, and the top ten hold roughly a sixth. The V and J genes are TRBV5-1 and TRBJ2-3, with 12 positions matching TRBD2. The clonotype originates from a man aged 18 to 29 who received the YFV17D yellow fever vaccine. The sample consisted of PBMCs, taken approximately 47 days after the first yellow fever vaccination. This CDR3 reads CASNRLAGGRSTDTQYF. In DNA form, the CDR3 reads TGCGCCAGCAATCGTCTAGCGGGGGGGAGATCCACAGATACGCAGTATTTT.